A selection of T cell receptor beta chains follows, all from one sample in a study of OX40 agonist ivuxolimab in advanced cancers. Generated by immunoSEQ multiplex PCR, the TCRdb table keeps only in-frame clones and is missing some. Here the sample spans 55,000 to 60,000 clones, roughly 88% being singletons. Sequences were derived from CD4+ or CD8+ T cells sorted from blood, sampled in a trial of the OX40 agonist ivuxolimab. These receptors originate from an adult with an advanced solid tumor such as melanoma, head and neck, liver or kidney cancer. The CDR3 runs from the conserved cysteine through the conserved F or W. D genes are given only for firm matches.

TRBD2,TRBJ2-7,TRBV19,TGTGCCAGTAGTAGAAAAAAAGGACTAGCGGGAAGCTACGAGCAGTACTTC,CASSRKKGLAGSYEQYF
TRBD2,TRBJ2-7,TRBV18,TGTGCCAGCTCACCTACTAGCGGGGGGCAGGAGCAGTACTTC,CASSPTSGGQEQYF
NA,TRBJ2-7,TRBV6-5,TGTGCCAGCAGGGAATCAGGGGCCTACGAGCAGTACTTC,CASRESGAYEQYF
NA,TRBJ2-7,TRBV7-2,TGTGCCGGGGGAACAGGGTTCTCATTATACGAGCAGTACTTC,CAGGTGFSLYEQYF
TRBD2,TRBJ2-1,TRBV5-6,TGTGCCAGCAGCTTGTATGGTTCGGGCGGGAGGTACAATGAGCAGTTCTTC,CASSLYGSGGRYNEQFF
NA,TRBJ1-1,TRBV11-2,TGTGCCAGCAGTAGGGACCTGAACACTGAAGCTTTCTTT,CASSRDLNTEAFF
NA,TRBJ1-4,TRBV18,TGTGCCAGCTCACCACCGACCCAGATCGAGAATGAAAAACTGTTTTTT,CASSPPTQIENEKLFF
NA,TRBJ1-5,TRBV27,TGTGCCAGCAGTTTGAACAGAAATCAGCCCCAGCATTTT,CASSLNRNQPQHF
NA,TRBJ2-5,TRBV10-3,TGTGCCATCAGTGGGGGAGGTCGAGGCCAAGAGACCCAGTACTTC,CAISGGGRGQETQYF
TRBD1,TRBJ2-1,TRBV7-3,TGTGCCAGCAGCCGGGGACAGGGCAAAAGCAATGAGCAGTTCTTC,CASSRGQGKSNEQFF
NA,TRBJ2-7,TRBV5-1,TGCGCCAGCAGCTTGGATTTTTACGAGCAGTACTTC,CASSLDFYEQYF
NA,TRBJ1-1,TRBV6-5,TGTGCCAGCAGTGACATGGTGGGCACTGAAGCTTTCTTT,CASSDMVGTEAFF
TRBD1,TRBJ2-1,TRBV19,TGTGCCAGTAGTATAGAGGCTGGGACAGGGGGGCACAATGAGCAGTTCTTC,CASSIEAGTGGHNEQFF
NA,TRBJ2-7,TRBV7-6,TGTGCCAGCAGCCAACCGGGACAAAGCTCCTACGAGCAGTACTTC,CASSQPGQSSYEQYF
NA,TRBJ1-1,TRBV6-9,TGTGCCAGCAGTCGAGATACCGGGAACACTGAAGCTTTCTTT,CASSRDTGNTEAFF
NA,TRBJ1-3,TRBV25-1,TGTGCCAGCAGTGAAGAGAGCTCTGGAAACACCATATATTTT,CASSEESSGNTIYF
NA,TRBJ2-1,TRBV5-1,TGCGCCAGCAGCTTCGTCGGCCTAATAGACAATGAGCAGTTCTTC,CASSFVGLIDNEQFF
NA,TRBJ2-7,TRBV11-2,TGTGCCAGCAGCTCCGGAAACTCCCACGAGCAGTACTTC,CASSSGNSHEQYF
NA,TRBJ1-4,TRBV2,TGTGCCAGCAGTGCTCTCGCGGCAGGGTTAAATGAAAAACTGTTTTTT,CASSALAAGLNEKLFF
NA,TRBJ2-3,TRBV5-1,TGCGCCAGCAGCGTAATACCCACAGGTACTAGCACAGATACGCAGTATTTT,CASSVIPTGTSTDTQYF
NA,TRBJ2-7,TRBV7-2,TGTGCCAGCAGCCTTCGGACGGAAGGTGGCTACGAGCAGTACTTC,CASSLRTEGGYEQYF
NA,TRBJ1-3,TRBV28,TGTGCCAGCAGTTTCAGCTATGGAAACACCATATATTTT,CASSFSYGNTIYF
NA,TRBJ2-1,TRBV6-1,TGTGCCAGCAGTATACAGGTTCCCGCCTACAATGAGCAGTTCTTC,CASSIQVPAYNEQFF
NA,TRBJ2-3,TRBV5-1,TGCGCCAGCAGCTTGGCGAACCCCAGCACAGATACGCAGTATTTT,CASSLANPSTDTQYF
TRBD2,TRBJ2-1,TRBV9,TGTGCCAGCAGCGTCAGCGGGGGGGATTACAATGAGCAGTTCTTC,CASSVSGGDYNEQFF
TRBD1,TRBJ1-1,TRBV19,TGTGCCAGCTCGGACAGGGCCGCTGAAGCTTTCTTT,CASSDRAAEAFF
NA,TRBJ2-1,TRBV6-5,TGTGCCAGCAGAGACAGGTTTAGGCAGTTCTTC,CASRDRFRQFF
TRBD2,TRBJ2-2,TRBV6-5,TGTGCCAGCAGGTTTAGCGGGATTGGGGCCGGGGAGCTGTTTTTT,CASRFSGIGAGELFF
TRBD2,TRBJ2-1,TRBV14,TGTGCCAGCAGCCAATTGCGTAGCGGGAGATACAATGAGCAGTTCTTC,CASSQLRSGRYNEQFF
NA,TRBJ1-2,TRBV6-1,TGTGCCAGCAGTGAAGGTGATAGGGGCAAAGGCTACACCTTC,CASSEGDRGKGYTF
TRBD2,TRBJ2-1,TRBV15,TGTGCCACCAGCAGATCCCCACTAGCGCGTGAGCAGTTCTTC,CATSRSPLAREQFF
NA,TRBJ2-7,TRBV6-5,TGTGCCAGCAGTTCTTTCTACGAGCAGTACTTC,CASSSFYEQYF
NA,TRBJ2-2,TRBV5-5,TGTGCCAGCAGCTTATCTTTAGACATGACGAACACCGGGGAGCTGTTTTTT,CASSLSLDMTNTGELFF
NA,TRBJ2-7,TRBV30,TGTGCCTGGAGTCCACAAACGGGGGAATACGAGCAGTACTTC,CAWSPQTGEYEQYF
TRBD1,TRBJ1-2,TRBV5-1,TGCGCCAGCAGCCAGACAGGGGAGATCTATGGCTACACCTTC,CASSQTGEIYGYTF
TRBD2,TRBJ2-3,TRBV28,TGTGCCAGCAGTTCTTGGCGGGAGGATGATACGCAGTATTTT,CASSSWREDDTQYF
NA,TRBJ2-3,TRBV10-3,TGTGCCATCAGTGAGTCGGAAGATACGCAGTATTTT,CAISESEDTQYF
TRBD2,TRBJ2-3,TRBV19,TGTGCCAGTAGCGGACTAGCGGGCACAGATACGCAGTATTTT,CASSGLAGTDTQYF
NA,TRBJ2-3,TRBV28,TGTGCCAGCAGTTTATCTGGAGACGGGCGAATGCAGTATTTT,CASSLSGDGRMQYF
NA,TRBJ2-3,TRBV5-8,TGTGCCAGCAGTCCCCAGAGAAGTTCAGATACGCAGTATTTT,CASSPQRSSDTQYF
TRBD1,TRBJ2-5,TRBV4-3,TGCGCCAGCAGCCAAGGACAGGGCCACCAAGAGACCCAGTACTTC,CASSQGQGHQETQYF
TRBD2,TRBJ2-7,TRBV6-5,TGTGCCAGCGCAAGCGGGAACTACGAGCAGTACTTC,CASASGNYEQYF